The 9 T cell receptor beta chains listed next were all sequenced from one sample in a study of immune evolution from preneoplasia to lung adenocarcinoma. The protocol was immunoSEQ multiplex PCR, while the TCRdb copy is restricted to in-frame clones and leaves out a portion. The table has several thousand clones, 75% to 85% seen once. Sequences were obtained from FFPE lung adenocarcinoma in situ tissue. The source of these receptors is a person aged 55-79 years with lung adenocarcinoma.

The chain couples TRBV19 to TRBJ2-6; D remains ambiguous. Germline CDR1 is LNHDA and CDR2 is SQIVND (reference sequence). This CDR3 has 17 residues. V was clipped by 7 bases and J by 0 bases, with 16 bases between them. Here the CDR3 reads CASINPPGGSGANVLTF. In nucleotides, the CDR3 is TGTGCCAGTATTAATCCGCCAGGTGGCTCTGGGGCCAACGTCCTGACTTTC.

This clone was seen more than once but under ten times. The V call is TRBV4-2, the J call TRBJ2-2, with D perhaps matching TRBD2 (5 bases). The CDR3 runs 16 residues. Germline V gene data show CDR1 as LGHNA and CDR2 as YNFKEQ. V was clipped by 4 bases and J by 1 base, with 13 bases between them. DNA of the CDR3: TGTGCCAGCAGCCCTCCGATAGCGCAGAACACCGGGGAGCTGTTTTTT. Its protein product is CASSPPIAQNTGELFF.

This clone occurred a few times. V is TRBV15 and J is TRBJ2-5; 7 bases are shared with TRBD2. The trim removed 4 bases at V and 2 bases at J, leaving 10 bases unmatched. The CDR3 runs to 16 residues. In germline, CDR1 is LNHNV, CDR2 YYDKDF (reference sequence). The CDR3 region has the DNA TGTGCCACCAGCATTGGGAGCGGGGCGGGTCAAGAGACCCAGTACTTC. It is translated as CATSIGSGAGQETQYF.

V usage is TRBV27 and J usage is TRBJ1-2; no clear D. The CDR3 sequence is 14 residues long. Germline V CDR1 and CDR2: MNHEY, SMNVEV (reference sequence). The V end lost 7 bases, the J end lost 5 bases, and 17 bases lay between the germline ends. The CDR3 DNA reads as TGTGCCAGCAAACCGGGTTTTGCGGGTTATGGCTACACCTTC. Its protein product is CASKPGFAGYGYTF.

In this sample, this clone turned up once. The chain is built from TRBV11-2 and TRBJ1-1; 10 nucleotides match TRBD1. J was trimmed by 9 bases and V by 6 bases; bases with no gene match: 7. The CDR3 is 13 amino acids. Germline V gene data show CDR1 as SGHAT and CDR2 as FQNNGV. The CDR3: CASSTGQGNQAFF. CDR3 DNA: TGTGCCAGCAGTACGGGACAGGGGAACCAAGCTTTCTTT.

The V call is TRBV28, the J call TRBJ2-5; a weak D match, TRBD1 (6 bases). The germline CDR1 and CDR2 sequences are MDHEN and SYDVKM. CDR3 length: 13 amino acids. V lost 4 bases, J lost 5 bases, and 11 bases lay in between. This CDR3 reads CASSWDTWETQYF. The CDR3 DNA is TGTGCCAGCAGTTGGGACACCTGGGAGACCCAGTACTTC.

The rearrangement joins TRBV5-1 to TRBJ1-3; no clear D gene. The CDR3 consists of 15 residues. Trimming shortened V by 4 bases and J by 2 bases, and 13 bases separated the two germline ends. The germline CDR1 and CDR2 sequences are SGHRS and YFSETQ. The CDR3 nucleotides are TGCGCCAGCAGCCTCGGCAGTTCCCCTGGAAACACCATATATTTT. It translates to CASSLGSSPGNTIYF.

The genes are TRBV7-9 and TRBJ1-6, with D uncertain. The germline CDR1 and CDR2 sequences are SEHNR and FQNEAQ (reference sequence). This CDR3 contains 13 residues. Trimming pared 1 base from V and 6 bases from J, leaving 4 bases between. CDR3 region: CASSLDTNSPLHF. CDR3 sequence (DNA): TGTGCCAGCAGCTTAGACACTAATTCACCCCTCCACTTT.

This clone was counted a single time. V and J are TRBV5-1 and TRBJ2-1; TRBD1 matches 7 bases. CDR3 size: 16 residues. J lost 4 bases, V lost 0 bases, and 7 bases had no gene match. CDR1 is SGHRS, CDR2 YFSETQ, per germline. The CDR3 reads CASSLAPGQTYNEQFF. The CDR3 nucleotides are TGCGCCAGCAGCTTGGCGCCGGGACAGACTTACAATGAGCAGTTCTTC. Variable domain in full (rest from reference TRBV5-1 and TRBJ2-1): KAGVTQTPRYLIKTRGQQVTLSCSPISGHRSVSWYQQTPGQGLQFLFEYFSETQRNKGNFPGRFSGRQFSNSRSEMNVSTLELGDSALYLCASSLAPGQTYNEQFFGPGTRLTVL.